The rows below give T cell receptor beta chains drawn from one sample of a study of blood T cell repertoires in COVID-19. Libraries were prepared by immunoSEQ multiplex PCR; TCRdb keeps only in-frame clonotypes and omits some of them. The table includes about 280,000 clones, around 87% detected once. The sample was peripheral blood. The receptor set was obtained from a woman aged 25 to 39 who had recovered from COVID-19. The CDR3 runs from the conserved cysteine through the conserved F or W. Each record gives: V gene, D gene, CDR3 protein. D genes are given only for firm matches.

V gene: TRBV5-1; D gene: .; CDR3 protein: CASSLDSRGEQYF
V gene: TRBV7-6; D gene: TRBD1; CDR3 protein: CASSARDRVGSPLHF
V gene: TRBV12-5; D gene: .; CDR3 protein: CASGLVVPGNTEAFF
V gene: TRBV5-6; D gene: .; CDR3 protein: CASSPGHLYNEQFF
V gene: TRBV18; D gene: TRBD1; CDR3 protein: CASSPGTGAGYTF
V gene: TRBV28; D gene: TRBD1; CDR3 protein: CACGARGRSETQYF
V gene: TRBV28; D gene: TRBD1; CDR3 protein: CASRRGLVNQPQHF
V gene: TRBV19; D gene: .; CDR3 protein: CASRPAGVVYNEQFF
V gene: TRBV29-1; D gene: TRBD1; CDR3 protein: CSVQQGARETQYF
V gene: TRBV5-1; D gene: .; CDR3 protein: CASREVVNEQFF
V gene: TRBV6-5; D gene: .; CDR3 protein: CASSLDSAFAEAFF
V gene: TRBV10-3; D gene: TRBD2; CDR3 protein: CAIRDHPTSGGSNTGELFF
V gene: TRBV28; D gene: TRBD2; CDR3 protein: CASAGVAGASYEQYF
V gene: TRBV6-5; D gene: .; CDR3 protein: CASSYGGVGQGAVTF
V gene: TRBV19; D gene: .; CDR3 protein: CASSIGWGDSNQPQHF
V gene: TRBV29-1; D gene: TRBD1; CDR3 protein: CSVHLRTGSYEQYF
V gene: TRBV6-5; D gene: TRBD1; CDR3 protein: CASSPRTGINEQYF
V gene: TRBV14; D gene: TRBD1; CDR3 protein: CASSRTGGATSSYNEQFF
V gene: TRBV6-2/TRBV6-3; D gene: TRBD2; CDR3 protein: CASSSLAGNEQFF
V gene: TRBV11-2; D gene: TRBD1; CDR3 protein: CASSFRGQEQTDTQYF
V gene: TRBV11-2; D gene: .; CDR3 protein: CASSLVGAREAFF
V gene: TRBV3-1/TRBV3-2; D gene: .; CDR3 protein: CASSQVGGEQYF
V gene: TRBV29-1; D gene: .; CDR3 protein: CSTVMNTEAFF
V gene: TRBV12-3/TRBV12-4; D gene: TRBD1; CDR3 protein: CASSGQGPYEQYF
V gene: TRBV29-1; D gene: TRBD1; CDR3 protein: CSVGTGGNEKLFF
V gene: TRBV10-3; D gene: .; CDR3 protein: CAISEVRGGNNSPLHF
V gene: TRBV5-6; D gene: .; CDR3 protein: CASSLLHYEQYF
V gene: TRBV15; D gene: .; CDR3 protein: CATSRGVSSFDTEAFF
V gene: TRBV2; D gene: .; CDR3 protein: CASSGPGQFGELFF
V gene: TRBV7-3; D gene: .; CDR3 protein: CASSQPTGQEQYF
V gene: TRBV5-4; D gene: .; CDR3 protein: CASSLDSPYYGYTF
V gene: TRBV7-9; D gene: TRBD2; CDR3 protein: CASSSWGGSTDTQYF
V gene: TRBV7-8; D gene: TRBD1; CDR3 protein: CASSLNHRGLAKNIQYF
V gene: TRBV5-4; D gene: TRBD1; CDR3 protein: CASSPRDRLNEQFF
V gene: TRBV6-5; D gene: TRBD2; CDR3 protein: CASRLAGGTDTQYF
V gene: TRBV7-2; D gene: TRBD1; CDR3 protein: CASSTGGETQYF
V gene: TRBV6-5; D gene: TRBD2; CDR3 protein: CASSYTGGEQYF
V gene: TRBV29-1; D gene: TRBD2; CDR3 protein: CSVSGSSETQYF
V gene: TRBV6-6; D gene: .; CDR3 protein: CASSSGPQGRFTEAFF
V gene: TRBV6-1; D gene: .; CDR3 protein: CASSETGTQNTEAFF
V gene: TRBV5-6; D gene: .; CDR3 protein: CASSSSTGELFF
V gene: TRBV7-9; D gene: .; CDR3 protein: CASSFARVSRETQYF
V gene: TRBV24-1; D gene: TRBD1; CDR3 protein: CATSDSRGMDQPQHF
V gene: TRBV19; D gene: .; CDR3 protein: CASSIQVAGPNQPQHF
V gene: TRBV15; D gene: TRBD2; CDR3 protein: CATRPIAGEHNEQFF
V gene: TRBV29-1; D gene: .; CDR3 protein: CSVEQGSPNYGYTF
V gene: TRBV7-2; D gene: TRBD1; CDR3 protein: CASSIDRARETQYF
V gene: TRBV19; D gene: .; CDR3 protein: CASSLTGSYEQYF
V gene: TRBV27; D gene: .; CDR3 protein: CASSFRGVAEAFF